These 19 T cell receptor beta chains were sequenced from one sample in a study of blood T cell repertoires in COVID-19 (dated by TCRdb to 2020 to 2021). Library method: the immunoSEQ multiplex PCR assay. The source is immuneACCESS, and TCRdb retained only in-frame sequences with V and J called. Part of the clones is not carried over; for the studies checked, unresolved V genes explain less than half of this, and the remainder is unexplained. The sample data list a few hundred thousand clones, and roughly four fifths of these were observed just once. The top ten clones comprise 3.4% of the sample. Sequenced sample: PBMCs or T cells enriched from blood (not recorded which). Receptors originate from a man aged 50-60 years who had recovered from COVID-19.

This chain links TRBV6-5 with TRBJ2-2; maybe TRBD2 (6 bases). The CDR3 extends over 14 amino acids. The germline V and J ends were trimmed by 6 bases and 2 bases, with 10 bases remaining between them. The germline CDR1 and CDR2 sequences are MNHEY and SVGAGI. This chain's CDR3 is CASRAGFNTGELFF. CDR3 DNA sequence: TGTGCCAGCAGGGCGGGATTCAACACCGGGGAGCTGTTTTTT.

This CDR3 is CASSPRQRTYEQYF. CDR3 nucleotide sequence: TGTGCCAGCAGCCCTAGACAGAGAACCTACGAGCAGTACTTC. The V and J genes are TRBV7-2 and TRBJ2-7, with D perhaps matching TRBD1 (5 bases). Germline loops: CDR1 SGHTA, CDR2 FQGNSA. V was clipped by 5 bases and J by 2 bases, with 13 bases between them. The CDR3 sequence is 14 residues long.

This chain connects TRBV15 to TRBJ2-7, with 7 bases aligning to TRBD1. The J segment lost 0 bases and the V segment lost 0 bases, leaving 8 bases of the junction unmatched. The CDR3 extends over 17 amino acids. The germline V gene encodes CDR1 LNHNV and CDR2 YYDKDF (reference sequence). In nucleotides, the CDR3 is TGTGCCACCAGCAGAGACCAGAAACAGGGGTCCTCCTACGAGCAGTACTTC. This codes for CATSRDQKQGSSYEQYF.

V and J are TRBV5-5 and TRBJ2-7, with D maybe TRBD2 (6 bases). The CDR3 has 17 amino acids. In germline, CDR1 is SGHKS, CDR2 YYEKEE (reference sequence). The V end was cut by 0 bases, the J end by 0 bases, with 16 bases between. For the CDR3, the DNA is TGTGCCAGCAGCTTGGATGCCAGGGCGACTAGCTCCTACGAGCAGTACTTC. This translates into CASSLDARATSSYEQYF.

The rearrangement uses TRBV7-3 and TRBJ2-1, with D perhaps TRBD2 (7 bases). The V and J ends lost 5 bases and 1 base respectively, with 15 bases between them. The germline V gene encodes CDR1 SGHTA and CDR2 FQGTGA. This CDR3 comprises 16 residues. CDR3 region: CASSPRGLPSYNEQFF. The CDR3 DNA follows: TGTGCCAGCAGCCCCAGGGGACTACCGTCCTACAATGAGCAGTTCTTC.

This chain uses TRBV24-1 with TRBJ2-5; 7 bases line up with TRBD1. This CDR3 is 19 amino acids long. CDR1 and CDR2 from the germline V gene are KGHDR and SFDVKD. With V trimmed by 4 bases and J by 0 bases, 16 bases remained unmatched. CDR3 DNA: TGTGCCACCAGTGACTACCACCCCGGGACAGAGAGGTACCAAGAGACCCAGTACTTC. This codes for CATSDYHPGTERYQETQYF.

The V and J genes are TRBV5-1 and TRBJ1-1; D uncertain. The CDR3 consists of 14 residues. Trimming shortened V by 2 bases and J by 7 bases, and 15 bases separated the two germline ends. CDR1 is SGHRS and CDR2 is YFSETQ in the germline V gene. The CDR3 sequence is CASSFTGQAGEAFF. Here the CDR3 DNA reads TGCGCCAGCAGCTTTACCGGGCAGGCGGGTGAAGCTTTCTTT.

The CDR3, as DNA: TGTGCCACCAGCAGAGAGGGACAGGGAACGGACGAGCAGTACTTC. Amino acid sequence: CATSREGQGTDEQYF. The V and J genes are TRBV15 and TRBJ2-7; TRBD1 agrees at 9 bases. The CDR3 spans 15 residues. CDR1 and CDR2 (germline): LNHNV, YYDKDF (reference sequence). Trimming cost V 0 bases and J 5 bases; bases outside gene matches: 5.

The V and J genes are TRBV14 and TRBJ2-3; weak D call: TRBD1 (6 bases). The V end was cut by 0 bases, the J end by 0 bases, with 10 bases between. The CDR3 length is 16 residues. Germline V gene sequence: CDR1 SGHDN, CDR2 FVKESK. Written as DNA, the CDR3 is TGTGCCAGCAGCCAAGATGTGGGGGCTAGCACAGATACGCAGTATTTT. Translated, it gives CASSQDVGASTDTQYF.

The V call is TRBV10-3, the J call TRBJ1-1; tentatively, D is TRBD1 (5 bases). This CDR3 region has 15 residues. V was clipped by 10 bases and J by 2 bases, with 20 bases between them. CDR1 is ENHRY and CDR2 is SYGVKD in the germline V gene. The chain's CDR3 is CATKTGPEGNTEAFF. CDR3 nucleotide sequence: TGTGCCACCAAAACAGGACCCGAAGGAAACACTGAAGCTTTCTTT.

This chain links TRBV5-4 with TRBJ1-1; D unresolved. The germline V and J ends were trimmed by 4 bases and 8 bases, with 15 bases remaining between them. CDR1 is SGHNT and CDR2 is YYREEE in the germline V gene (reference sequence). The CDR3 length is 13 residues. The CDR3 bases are TGTGCCAGCAGCGAAATAGACCTCAGGGAAGCTTTCTTT. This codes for CASSEIDLREAFF.

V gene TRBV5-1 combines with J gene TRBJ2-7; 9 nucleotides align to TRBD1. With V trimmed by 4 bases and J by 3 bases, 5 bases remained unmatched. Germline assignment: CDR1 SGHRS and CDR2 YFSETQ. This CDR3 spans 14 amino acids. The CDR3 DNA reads TGCGCCAGCAGCCCCGGGACAGGGTACTACGAGCAGTACTTC. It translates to CASSPGTGYYEQYF. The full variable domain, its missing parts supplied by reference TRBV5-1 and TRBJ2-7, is KAGVTQTPRYLIKTRGQQVTLSCSPISGHRSVSWYQQTPGQGLQFLFEYFSETQRNKGNFPGRFSGRQFSNSRSEMNVSTLELGDSALYLCASSPGTGYYEQYFGPGTRLTVT.

The CDR3 here is CASSPSGDNYGYTF. The DNA of the CDR3 is TGTGCCAGCTCACCATCGGGGGACAACTATGGCTACACCTTC. V usage is TRBV18 and J usage is TRBJ1-2, with a weak D call TRBD1 (5 bases). Germline-derived CDR1 and CDR2 are KGHSH and LQKENI. V shed 2 bases and J shed 2 bases, with 9 bases lying between them. There are 14 residues in the CDR3.

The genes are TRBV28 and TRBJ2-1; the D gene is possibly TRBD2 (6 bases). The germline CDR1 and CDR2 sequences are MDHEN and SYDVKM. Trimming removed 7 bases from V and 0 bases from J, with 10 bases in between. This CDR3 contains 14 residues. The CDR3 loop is CASTGGTSYNEQFF. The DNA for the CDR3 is TGTGCCAGCACGGGCGGGACCTCCTACAATGAGCAGTTCTTC.

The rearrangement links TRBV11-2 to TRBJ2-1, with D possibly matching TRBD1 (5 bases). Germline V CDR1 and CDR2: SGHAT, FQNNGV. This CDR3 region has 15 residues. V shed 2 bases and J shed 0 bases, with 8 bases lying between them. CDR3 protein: CASSLRTFSYNEQFF. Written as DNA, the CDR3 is TGTGCCAGCAGCTTAAGGACATTCTCCTACAATGAGCAGTTCTTC.

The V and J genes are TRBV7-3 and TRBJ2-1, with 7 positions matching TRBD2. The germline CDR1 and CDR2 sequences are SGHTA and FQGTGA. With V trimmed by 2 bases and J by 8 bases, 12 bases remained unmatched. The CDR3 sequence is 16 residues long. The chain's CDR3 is CASSLSAGRVGDEQFF. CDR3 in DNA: TGTGCCAGCAGCTTATCCGCGGGGAGGGTCGGGGATGAGCAGTTCTTC.

The CDR3: CASSATSGGPPPYF. In nucleotides, the CDR3 is TGTGCCAGCAGCGCCACTAGCGGGGGGCCCCCCCCGTACTTC. The J gene is TRBJ2-5, the V gene TRBV11-2; 12 bases line up with TRBD2. After removal of 5 bases from V and 13 bases from J, the junction contained 11 bases not matched to a gene. The CDR3 contains 14 residues. CDR1 and CDR2 (germline): SGHAT, FQNNGV.

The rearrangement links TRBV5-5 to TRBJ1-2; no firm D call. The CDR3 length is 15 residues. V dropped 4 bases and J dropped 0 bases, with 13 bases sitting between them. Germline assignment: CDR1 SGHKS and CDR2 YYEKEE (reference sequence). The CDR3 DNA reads TGTGCCAGCAGCCCCCTAGGCTCCGCTAACTATGGCTACACCTTC. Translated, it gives CASSPLGSANYGYTF.

This CDR3 is CASSPTGLADSYEQYF. The CDR3 nucleotides are TGTGCCAGCAGCCCTACAGGACTAGCGGATTCCTACGAGCAGTACTTC. The genes are TRBV7-2 and TRBJ2-7; TRBD2 matches 10 bases. Germline V lookup: CDR1 SGHTA, CDR2 FQGNSA. The CDR3 is 16 residues long. Trimming took 5 bases from V and 1 from J; bases not matched to a gene: 8.